These 21 T cell receptor beta chains share one sample of origin, sequenced in a study of T-cell memory formation after mild COVID-19. A single record per CDR3 protein comes from TCRdb applying MiXCR to the 5' RACE reads. The sample lists roughly 600,000 distinct CDR3 sequences, 15% to 20% occurring once. Material: PBMCs or a T cell subset sorted from them (not recorded which). Receptor source: an adult woman who had mild COVID-19 (a few samples of this study predate the infection). Cell type and time point are not known.

This chain joins TRBV7-9 and TRBJ1-5; TRBD1 aligns across 8 bases. The CDR3 runs to 14 residues. Germline CDR1 SEHNR, CDR2 FQNEAQ (reference sequence). Trimming removed 3 bases from V and 6 bases from J; junction bases left unmatched: 4. The CDR3 reads CASSFSGGSQPQHF. The CDR3 coding sequence is TGTGCCAGCAGCTTCTCAGGGGGCAGTCAGCCCCAGCATTTT.

This clonotype was counted only a few times. V usage is TRBV29-1 and J usage is TRBJ1-2; TRBD1 aligns across 7 bases. V was clipped by 6 bases and J by 1 base; unmatched bases: 5. The CDR3 runs 13 residues. Looked up from germline, CDR1 is SQVTM and CDR2 is ANQGSEA. The CDR3: CSVTGTVNYGYTF. CDR3 in DNA: TGCAGCGTGACCGGGACAGTTAACTATGGCTACACCTTC.

This clonotype came up a few times. J is TRBJ1-5 and V is TRBV6-2 or TRBV6-3; D is undetermined. The CDR3 consists of 15 residues. The germline gives CDR1 MNHEY, CDR2 SVGEGT. V was cut by 1 base and J by 3 bases, with 10 bases left in between. The CDR3 region has the DNA TGTGCCAGCAGTTACTGGAGAAATGACAATCAGCCCCAGCATTTT. Translated, it gives CASSYWRNDNQPQHF.

This rearrangement joins TRBV15 to TRBJ2-1; the match to TRBD2 covers 9 bases. Trimming cost V 3 bases and J 5 bases; bases outside gene matches: 8. CDR1 and CDR2 from the germline V gene are LNHNV and YYDKDF (reference sequence). The CDR3 loop spans 16 amino acids. CDR3 coding DNA: TGTGCCACCAGCAGTCGATCTAGCGGGAACAACAATGAGCAGTTCTTC. This codes for CATSSRSSGNNNEQFF. Filled out from reference TRBV15 and TRBJ2-1, the complete variable domain reads DAMVIQNPRYQVTQFGKPVTLSCSQTLNHNVMYWYQQKSSQAPKLLFHYYDKDFNNEADTPDNFQSRRPNTSFCFLDIRSPGLGDTAMYLCATSSRSSGNNNEQFFGPGTRLTVL.

The chain couples TRBV12-3 or TRBV12-4 to TRBJ2-1; the D is unclear. The CDR3 extends over 11 amino acids. Trimming pared 8 bases from V and 5 bases from J, leaving 7 bases between. The CDR3: CASFRDNEQFF. CDR3 nucleotides: TGTGCCAGCTTCCGAGACAATGAGCAGTTCTTC.

This chain links TRBV6-5 with TRBJ1-2; D unresolved. V gave up 3 bases and J gave up 6 bases, with 11 bases separating them. Germline CDR1 is MNHEY and CDR2 is SVGAGI. CDR3 length equals 13 residues. The DNA for the CDR3 is TGTGCCAGCAGTTATCGGTTCGGCCATGGCTACACCTTC. It specifies CASSYRFGHGYTF.

The chain uses TRBV20-1 and TRBJ2-2; D call uncertain. V lost 4 bases and J 6 bases, leaving 6 bases between the germline ends. The V gene's germline CDR1 is DFQATT and CDR2 SNEGSKA (reference sequence). The CDR3 runs to 11 residues. Here the CDR3 DNA reads TGCAGTGCTAATTCGGCCGGGGAGCTGTTTTTT. Amino acid sequence: CSANSAGELFF.

The chain recombines TRBV10-3 with TRBJ2-7; D is undetermined. The CDR3 is made up of 13 amino acids. The V gene's germline CDR1 is ENHRY and CDR2 SYGVKD. Trimming took 7 bases from V and 6 from J, leaving 16 bases between them. The CDR3 nucleotides are TGTGCCATCACCTCGGACCAGCAGACCGAGCAGTACTTC. Its translation: CAITSDQQTEQYF.

This CDR3 is CASNPTGPGGGELFF. CDR3 DNA: TGTGCCAGCAACCCAACAGGTCCAGGGGGCGGGGAGCTGTTTTTT. This chain uses TRBV7-6 with TRBJ2-2; 7 bases line up with TRBD1. Germline-derived CDR1 and CDR2 are SGHVS and FNYEAQ. CDR3 length equals 15 residues. The J segment lost 7 bases and the V segment lost 7 bases, leaving 12 bases of the junction unmatched.

This clonotype was observed many times. The chain carries TRBV20-1 and TRBJ2-7; a weak D match, TRBD2 (6 bases). Germline V gives CDR1 DFQATT, CDR2 SNEGSKA (reference sequence). This CDR3 contains 11 residues. Deletions cut 5 bases from V and 9 bases from J, with 14 bases between. This CDR3 reads CSAQDYPGQYF. The DNA for the CDR3 is TGCAGTGCTCAGGACTACCCGGGGCAGTACTTC.

The genes are TRBV7-9 and TRBJ2-7, with a tentative D call TRBD2 (5 bases). V was clipped by 5 bases and J by 4 bases, with 18 bases between them. Germline CDR1 reads SEHNR; CDR2 reads FQNEAQ (reference sequence). The CDR3 totals 15 residues. The CDR3 DNA sequence: TGTGCCAGCAGCATAGACGTCTACGCGGGTTACGAGCAGTACTTC. The encoded protein is CASSIDVYAGYEQYF.

There are a few counts of this clonotype. The V call is TRBV29-1, the J call TRBJ1-1, with D perhaps matching TRBD1 (6 bases). V was clipped by 4 bases and J by 4 bases, with 13 bases between them. Per the germline V gene, CDR1 is SQVTM and CDR2 is ANQGSEA. The CDR3 length is 13 residues. The CDR3 DNA reads TGCAGCGTTGTGGGGGGGGCGAGCACTGAAGCTTTCTTT. It translates to CSVVGGASTEAFF.

This clonotype was recorded at least ten times. The V call is TRBV18, the J call TRBJ2-6; 8 nucleotides agree with TRBD1. Germline V CDR1 and CDR2: KGHSH, LQKENI. The CDR3 loop spans 16 amino acids. J was trimmed by 4 bases and V by 6 bases; bases with no gene match: 8. Written as DNA, the CDR3 is TGTGCCAGCTCTCTGCAGGGGGCATCCGGGGCCAACGTCCTGACTTTC. Its translation: CASSLQGASGANVLTF.

The genes are TRBV4-2 and TRBJ2-7; 10 bases agree with TRBD1. CDR1 is LGHNA and CDR2 is YNFKEQ in the germline V gene. Germline trimming cut 1 base from V and 3 bases from J; bases unmatched to any gene: 3. CDR3 size: 15 residues. In DNA, the CDR3 is TGTGCCAGCAGCCAAGCCTGGACAGGGGGCTACGAGCAGTACTTC. Its translation is CASSQAWTGGYEQYF.

In its sample, this clonotype was seen a few times. The V gene is TRBV12-3 or TRBV12-4, the J gene TRBJ2-7, with TRBD2 identical over 13 bases. Trimming at V came to 5 bases and at J to 5 bases, leaving 3 bases not matched to a gene. The length of the CDR3 is 14 residues. The CDR3 loop reads CASSRLAGGDEQYF. The CDR3 DNA reads as TGTGCCAGCAGTCGACTAGCGGGAGGCGACGAGCAGTACTTC.

The rearrangement uses TRBV25-1 and TRBJ2-7, with D perhaps matching TRBD1 (6 bases). This CDR3 region has 14 residues. Between the trimmed V and J ends, which lost 2 bases and 6 bases, there was a span of 14 bases. Germline V CDR1 and CDR2: MGHDK, SYGVNS. CDR3 in DNA: TGTGCCAGCAGTGAAATAGGGGGAAGGGCCGAGCAGTACTTC. Its translation is CASSEIGGRAEQYF.

This clonotype was counted only a few times. This rearrangement joins TRBV7-2 to TRBJ2-1; possible D gene TRBD1, 5 bases. The length of the CDR3 is 15 residues. In germline, CDR1 is SGHTA, CDR2 FQGNSA. V lost 6 bases, J lost 3 bases, and 15 bases lay in between. The DNA for the CDR3 is TGTGCCAGCAGAGTTAGGCAGGGTTTCTACAATGAGCAGTTCTTC. Translation: CASRVRQGFYNEQFF.

This clonotype has only a few counts. CDR3 amino acids: CASSQTGGDEQFF. CDR3 sequence (DNA): TGCGCCAGCAGCCAAACAGGGGGCGATGAGCAGTTCTTC. This chain joins TRBV5-1 and TRBJ2-1; 9 bases align to TRBD1. The CDR3 sequence is 13 residues long. The V gene end was trimmed by 4 bases and the J gene end by 8 bases; junction bases not matched to a gene: 4. Germline V gene data show CDR1 as SGHRS and CDR2 as YFSETQ.

This clonotype has only a few counts. The genes are TRBV7-9 and TRBJ2-1; TRBD2 matches 7 bases. CDR3 length: 15 amino acids. The J segment lost 4 bases and the V segment lost 3 bases, leaving 6 bases of the junction unmatched. Germline V gene lookup returns CDR1 SEHNR and CDR2 FQNEAQ (reference sequence). The CDR3 reads CASSLGRGEYNEQFF. CDR3 bases: TGTGCCAGCAGCTTGGGACGGGGGGAATACAATGAGCAGTTCTTC.

This clonotype was seen ten or more times. The chain uses TRBV29-1 and TRBJ2-1; 8 bases line up with TRBD2. The V and J ends lost 6 bases and 4 bases, in that order; junction bases with no gene match: 11. CDR3 length equals 15 residues. In germline, CDR1 is SQVTM, CDR2 ANQGSEA. The CDR3 DNA sequence: TGCAGCGTCGCCTCCGGGAGGGCCTCTTACAATGAGCAGTTCTTC. Its translation: CSVASGRASYNEQFF.

This clonotype was seen only a few times. V gene TRBV5-4 combines with J gene TRBJ2-7, with D perhaps assigned TRBD1 or TRBD2 (7 bases each). Looked up from germline, CDR1 is SGHNT and CDR2 is YYREEE (reference sequence). This CDR3 spans 14 amino acids. V shed 0 bases and J shed 9 bases, with 16 bases lying between them. CDR3 nucleotides: TGTGCCAGCAGCTTGGAAGCGGGACAGCGAACGCAGTACTTC. Protein sequence: CASSLEAGQRTQYF. Looking up the rest from reference TRBV5-4 and TRBJ2-7 gives the full variable domain: ETGVTQSPTHLIKTRGQQVTLRCSSQSGHNTVSWYQQALGQGPQFIFQYYREEENGRGNFPPRFSGLQFPNYSSELNVNALELDDSALYLCASSLEAGQRTQYFGPGTRLTVT.